This T cell receptor beta chain stems from a study of blood T cell repertoires in COVID-19. Study summary: The study drew acute and convalescent COVID-19 samples from the United States, Italy and Spain. PBMCs, B-cell-depleted T cells, or T cells were the source of the cDNA or gDNA that made up the material.

This CDR3 is built from 21 residues. CDR1 is SSHAT, CDR2 FNYEAQ, per germline (reference sequence). Points on this clone: One end of the junction is discordant with germline, which a read error may explain.

In the study's own analysis: Estimates of nucleated cell counts were drawn from the amplification of reference gene primers. TCRdb keeps only in-frame clones here, not all; method: immunoSEQ multiplex PCR. That table gives V, J and clone size, and the DNA gave D and trimming. The sample holds around 230,000 clones, about 85% seen once. This clonotype was obtained from a man aged 35-49 years with acute or convalescent COVID-19. This chain links TRBV7-7 with TRBJ2-5; D is perhaps TRBD2 (6 bases). What was sequenced was peripheral blood. The CDR3 loop is CASSLASEAGPPGLDQETQYF. The CDR3 DNA is TGTGCTAGCAGCTTAGCCTCCGAGGCGGGACCGCCTGGCTTAGACCAAGAGACCCAGTACTTC.